The 11 T cell receptor beta chains below all came from one sample that was sequenced in a study of OX40 agonist ivuxolimab in advanced cancers. The table came from immunoSEQ multiplex PCR; TCRdb's copy has only in-frame clones and leaves some out. Of 55,000 to 65,000 clones in the sample, about 85% are singletons; the top ten hold 3%. The material was CD4+ or CD8+ T cells sorted from blood, obtained in a trial of the OX40 agonist ivuxolimab. The receptors here all came from an adult with an advanced solid tumor such as melanoma, head and neck, liver or kidney cancer.

The rearrangement joins TRBV7-9 to TRBJ1-4; D is perhaps TRBD1 (5 bases). There are 19 residues in the CDR3. V shed 5 bases and J shed 0 bases, with 22 bases lying between them. CDR1 and CDR2 from the germline V gene are SEHNR and FQNEAQ (reference sequence). CDR3 loop: CASSLRSRGQSATNEKLFF. The CDR3 nucleotides are TGTGCCAGCAGCCTCCGGTCCCGGGGCCAAAGTGCAACTAATGAAAAACTGTTTTTT.

This clone is medium-sized. J is TRBJ1-5 and V is TRBV7-2; D gene ambiguous. This CDR3 region has 15 residues. The germline V gene encodes CDR1 SGHTA and CDR2 FQGNSA. Trimming removed 5 bases from V and 0 bases from J, with 11 bases in between. The CDR3 spells CASSPSAGSNQPQHF. DNA of the CDR3: TGTGCCAGCAGCCCCTCCGCTGGTAGCAATCAGCCCCAGCATTTT.

The chain couples TRBV6-1 to TRBJ2-5; 8 bases fit TRBD2. TRBJ2-7 matches the DNA end more closely, so the J call is doubtful. The CDR3 totals 14 residues. Germline CDR1 reads MNHNS; CDR2 reads SASEGT. The CDR3 sequence is CASSETGGPGEQYF. The CDR3 nucleotides are TGTGCCAGCAGTGAAACGGGAGGGCCGGGCGAGCAGTACTTC.

The CDR3 nucleotides are TGTGCCAGCTCCCAACAGGGCTCGAACACTGAAGCTTTCTTT. This translates into CASSQQGSNTEAFF. The chain carries TRBV18 and TRBJ1-1, with D possibly being TRBD1 (6 bases). Trimming removed 6 bases at V and 1 base at J, with 12 bases between. CDR1 KGHSH and CDR2 LQKENI come from the germline V gene. The CDR3 sequence is 14 residues long.

The V and J genes are TRBV5-5 and TRBJ2-3; perhaps TRBD2 as D (5 bases). This CDR3 contains 14 residues. Trimming took 2 bases from V and 5 from J, leaving 12 bases between them. Per the germline V gene, CDR1 is SGHKS and CDR2 is YYEKEE (reference sequence). For the CDR3, the DNA is TGTGCCAGCAGCTTAGGGATTGAGGGAGATACGCAGTATTTT. Protein product: CASSLGIEGDTQYF.

The rearrangement joins TRBV7-9 to TRBJ2-3, with 9 nucleotides matching TRBD2. CDR1 is SEHNR and CDR2 is FQNEAQ in the germline V gene (reference sequence). V was clipped by 4 bases and J by 2 bases; unmatched bases: 4. The CDR3 spans 15 residues. The CDR3 here is CASSSLAGVTDTQYF. The CDR3 coding sequence is TGTGCCAGCAGCTCCTTAGCGGGGGTCACAGATACGCAGTATTTT.

The CDR3 sequence: CASSPPRAEYYGYTF. The CDR3 DNA sequence: TGTGCCAGCAGTCCTCCCCGGGCGGAATACTATGGCTACACCTTC. This rearrangement joins TRBV28 to TRBJ1-2; D remains unclear. The length of the CDR3 is 15 residues. Trimming took off 5 bases at V and 3 bases at J, with 16 bases between the two ends. CDR1 MDHEN and CDR2 SYDVKM come from the germline V gene.

This clone occurred once. The rearrangement uses TRBV5-1 and TRBJ2-2, with D uncertain. The germline V gene encodes CDR1 SGHRS and CDR2 YFSETQ. This CDR3 region has 14 residues. The V gene lost 4 bases and the J gene lost 6 bases, with 13 bases spanning the gap. The CDR3 is CASSQIPGAGELFF. The CDR3 region has the DNA TGCGCCAGCAGCCAAATTCCTGGGGCCGGGGAGCTGTTTTTT.

V usage is TRBV19 and J usage is TRBJ2-5; tentatively, D is TRBD1 (8 bases). Per the germline V gene, CDR1 is LNHDA and CDR2 is SQIVND (reference sequence). V shed 6 bases and J shed 4 bases, with 15 bases lying between them. The CDR3 sequence is 14 residues long. The DNA of the CDR3 is TGTGCCAGTAGCGGACAGGGAGGGCGAGAGACCCAGTACTTC. Amino acid sequence: CASSGQGGRETQYF. The full variable domain, in which reference TRBV19 and TRBJ2-5 provide the parts outside the CDR3, is DGGITQSPKYLFRKEGQNVTLSCEQNLNHDAMYWYRQDPGQGLRLIYYSQIVNDFQKGDIAEGYSVSREKKESFPLTVTSAQKNPTAFYLCASSGQGGRETQYFGPGTRLLVL.

This rearrangement joins TRBV7-8 to TRBJ2-5, with 9 bases lining up with TRBD1. V was clipped by 4 bases and J by 5 bases; unmatched bases: 11. The germline V gene has CDR1 SGHVS and CDR2 FQNEAQ. This CDR3 is built from 16 residues. The CDR3 is CASSSDDRGYGETQYF. The CDR3 coding sequence is TGTGCCAGCAGCTCCGACGACAGGGGGTACGGTGAGACCCAGTACTTC.

The V and J genes are TRBV19 and TRBJ2-3, with 7 bases fitting TRBD2. From germline, CDR1 is LNHDA and CDR2 SQIVND (reference sequence). V lost 6 bases and J lost 6; bases outside the gene matches: 12. The CDR3 consists of 15 residues. CDR3 sequence reads: CASRASGLATDTQYF. The CDR3 bases are TGTGCCAGTAGGGCTAGCGGCCTAGCGACCGATACGCAGTATTTT.